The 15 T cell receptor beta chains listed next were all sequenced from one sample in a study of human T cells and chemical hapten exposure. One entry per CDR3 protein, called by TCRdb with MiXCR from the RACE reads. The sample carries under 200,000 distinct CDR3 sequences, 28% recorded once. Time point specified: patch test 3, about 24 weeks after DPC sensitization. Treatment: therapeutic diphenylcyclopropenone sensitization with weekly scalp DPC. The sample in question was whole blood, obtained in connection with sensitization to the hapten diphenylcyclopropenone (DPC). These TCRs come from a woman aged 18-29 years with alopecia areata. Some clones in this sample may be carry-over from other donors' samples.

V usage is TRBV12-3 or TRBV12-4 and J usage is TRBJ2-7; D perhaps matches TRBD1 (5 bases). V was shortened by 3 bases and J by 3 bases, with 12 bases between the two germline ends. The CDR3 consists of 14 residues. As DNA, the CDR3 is TGTGCCAGCAGTTTCCAGGGTATGGGCTACGAGCAGTACTTC. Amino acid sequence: CASSFQGMGYEQYF.

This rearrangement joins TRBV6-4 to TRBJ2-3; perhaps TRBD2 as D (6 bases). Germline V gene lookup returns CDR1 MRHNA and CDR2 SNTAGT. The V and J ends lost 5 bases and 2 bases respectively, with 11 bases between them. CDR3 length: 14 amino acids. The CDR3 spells CASSSGQPTDTQYF. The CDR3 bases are TGTGCCAGCAGTAGCGGGCAACCCACAGATACGCAGTATTTT.

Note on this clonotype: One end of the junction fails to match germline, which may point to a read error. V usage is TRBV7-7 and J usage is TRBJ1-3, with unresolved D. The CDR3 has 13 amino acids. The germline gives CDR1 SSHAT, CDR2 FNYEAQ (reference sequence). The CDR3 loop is CASSLGLDNTIYF. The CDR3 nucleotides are TGTGCTAGCAGCTTAGGTCTTGACAACACCATATATTTT.

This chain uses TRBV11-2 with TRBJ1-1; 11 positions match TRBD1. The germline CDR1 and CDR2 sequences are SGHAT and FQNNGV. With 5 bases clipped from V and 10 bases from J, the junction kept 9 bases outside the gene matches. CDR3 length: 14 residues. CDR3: CASSTRTGGVGAFF. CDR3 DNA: TGTGCCAGCAGCACCCGGACAGGGGGCGTCGGAGCTTTCTTT.

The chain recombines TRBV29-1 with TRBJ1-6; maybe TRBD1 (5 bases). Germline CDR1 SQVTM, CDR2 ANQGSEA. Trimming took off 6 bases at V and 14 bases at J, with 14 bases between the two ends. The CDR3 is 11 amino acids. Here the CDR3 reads CSVGQDRALHF. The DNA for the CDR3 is TGCAGCGTGGGGCAAGATAGGGCCCTCCACTTT.

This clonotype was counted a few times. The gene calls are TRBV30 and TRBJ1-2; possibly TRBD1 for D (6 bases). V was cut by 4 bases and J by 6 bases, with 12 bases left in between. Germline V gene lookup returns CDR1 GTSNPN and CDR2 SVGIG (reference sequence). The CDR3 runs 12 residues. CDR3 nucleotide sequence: TGTGCCTGGATACAGGGATGGAATGGCTACACCTTC. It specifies CAWIQGWNGYTF.

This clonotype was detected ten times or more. The CDR3 bases are TGTGCCAGCAGCTCGCAGGGGAGGAACACTGAAGCTTTCTTT. It specifies CASSSQGRNTEAFF. The chain carries TRBV7-3 and TRBJ1-1; D possibly corresponds to TRBD1 (6 bases). The germline V gene has CDR1 SGHTA and CDR2 FQGTGA. This CDR3 has 14 amino acids. Trimming cost V 4 bases and J 1 base, with 10 bases left between them. The full variable domain, in which reference TRBV7-3 and TRBJ1-1 provide the parts outside the CDR3, is GAGVSQTPSNKVTEKGKYVELRCDPISGHTALYWYRQSLGQGPEFLIYFQGTGAADDSGLPNDRFFAVRPEGSVSTLKIQRTERGDSAVYLCASSSQGRNTEAFFGQGTRLTVV.

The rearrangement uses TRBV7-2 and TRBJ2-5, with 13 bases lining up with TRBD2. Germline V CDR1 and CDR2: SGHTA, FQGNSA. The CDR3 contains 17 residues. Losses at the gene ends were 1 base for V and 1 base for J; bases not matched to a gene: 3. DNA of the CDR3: TGTGCCAGCAGCTTAGGGGGACTAGCGGGGCCCCAAGAGACCCAGTACTTC. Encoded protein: CASSLGGLAGPQETQYF.

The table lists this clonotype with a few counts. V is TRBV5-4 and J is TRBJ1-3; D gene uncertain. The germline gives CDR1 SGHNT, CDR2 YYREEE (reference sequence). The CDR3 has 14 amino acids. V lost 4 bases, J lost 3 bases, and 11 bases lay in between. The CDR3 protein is CASSNTESGNTIYF. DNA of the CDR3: TGTGCCAGCAGCAATACAGAGAGTGGAAACACCATATATTTT. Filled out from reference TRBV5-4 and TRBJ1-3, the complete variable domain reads ETGVTQSPTHLIKTRGQQVTLRCSSQSGHNTVSWYQQALGQGPQFIFQYYREEENGRGNFPPRFSGLQFPNYSSELNVNALELDDSALYLCASSNTESGNTIYFGEGSWLTVV.

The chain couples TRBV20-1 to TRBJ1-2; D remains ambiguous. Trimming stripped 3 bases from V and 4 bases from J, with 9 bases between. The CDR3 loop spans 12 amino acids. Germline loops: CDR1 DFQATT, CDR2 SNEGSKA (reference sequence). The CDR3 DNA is TGCAGTGCTAGTGACGGTTCCTATGGCTACACCTTC. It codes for CSASDGSYGYTF.

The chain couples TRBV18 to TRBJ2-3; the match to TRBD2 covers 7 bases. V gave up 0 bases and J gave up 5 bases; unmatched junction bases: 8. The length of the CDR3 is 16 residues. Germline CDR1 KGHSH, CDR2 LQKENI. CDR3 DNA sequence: TGTGCCAGCTCACCACCGAATATTCTAGCGGTAGATACGCAGTATTTT. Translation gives CASSPPNILAVDTQYF.

The CDR3 protein is CSVEGAQGKGYNEQFF. The CDR3 DNA is TGCAGCGTTGAAGGCGCCCAGGGAAAAGGCTACAATGAGCAGTTCTTC. The chain couples TRBV29-1 to TRBJ2-1; possibly TRBD1 for D (5 bases). Trimming stripped 1 base from V and 3 bases from J, with 16 bases between. The CDR3 loop spans 16 amino acids. The germline V gene has CDR1 SQVTM and CDR2 ANQGSEA.

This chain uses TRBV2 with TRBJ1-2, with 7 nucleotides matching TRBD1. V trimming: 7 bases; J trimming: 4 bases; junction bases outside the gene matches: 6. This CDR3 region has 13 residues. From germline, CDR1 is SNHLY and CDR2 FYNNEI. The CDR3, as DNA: TGTGCCAGCACCCTGACAGGGAGCTATGGCTACACCTTC. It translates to CASTLTGSYGYTF. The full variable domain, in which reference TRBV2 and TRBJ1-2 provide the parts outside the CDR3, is EPEVTQTPSHQVTQMGQEVILRCVPISNHLYFYWYRQILGQKVEFLVSFYNNEISEKSEIFDDQFSVERPDGSNFTLKIRSTKLEDSAMYFCASTLTGSYGYTFGSGTRLTVV.

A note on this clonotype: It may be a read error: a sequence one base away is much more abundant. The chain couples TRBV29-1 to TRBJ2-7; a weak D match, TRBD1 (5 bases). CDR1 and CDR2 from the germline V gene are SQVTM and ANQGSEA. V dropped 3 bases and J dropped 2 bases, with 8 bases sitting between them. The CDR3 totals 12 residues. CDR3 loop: CSVDAGTYEQYF. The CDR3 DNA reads TGCAGCGTTGATGCAGGGACCTACGAGCAGTACTTC.

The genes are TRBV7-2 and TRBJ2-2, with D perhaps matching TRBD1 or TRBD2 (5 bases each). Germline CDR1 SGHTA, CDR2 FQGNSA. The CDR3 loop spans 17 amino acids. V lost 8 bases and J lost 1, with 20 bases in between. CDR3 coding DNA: TGTGCCAGCCTCTCCCCTAGGGACGTATGGAACACCGGGGAGCTGTTTTTT. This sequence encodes CASLSPRDVWNTGELFF.